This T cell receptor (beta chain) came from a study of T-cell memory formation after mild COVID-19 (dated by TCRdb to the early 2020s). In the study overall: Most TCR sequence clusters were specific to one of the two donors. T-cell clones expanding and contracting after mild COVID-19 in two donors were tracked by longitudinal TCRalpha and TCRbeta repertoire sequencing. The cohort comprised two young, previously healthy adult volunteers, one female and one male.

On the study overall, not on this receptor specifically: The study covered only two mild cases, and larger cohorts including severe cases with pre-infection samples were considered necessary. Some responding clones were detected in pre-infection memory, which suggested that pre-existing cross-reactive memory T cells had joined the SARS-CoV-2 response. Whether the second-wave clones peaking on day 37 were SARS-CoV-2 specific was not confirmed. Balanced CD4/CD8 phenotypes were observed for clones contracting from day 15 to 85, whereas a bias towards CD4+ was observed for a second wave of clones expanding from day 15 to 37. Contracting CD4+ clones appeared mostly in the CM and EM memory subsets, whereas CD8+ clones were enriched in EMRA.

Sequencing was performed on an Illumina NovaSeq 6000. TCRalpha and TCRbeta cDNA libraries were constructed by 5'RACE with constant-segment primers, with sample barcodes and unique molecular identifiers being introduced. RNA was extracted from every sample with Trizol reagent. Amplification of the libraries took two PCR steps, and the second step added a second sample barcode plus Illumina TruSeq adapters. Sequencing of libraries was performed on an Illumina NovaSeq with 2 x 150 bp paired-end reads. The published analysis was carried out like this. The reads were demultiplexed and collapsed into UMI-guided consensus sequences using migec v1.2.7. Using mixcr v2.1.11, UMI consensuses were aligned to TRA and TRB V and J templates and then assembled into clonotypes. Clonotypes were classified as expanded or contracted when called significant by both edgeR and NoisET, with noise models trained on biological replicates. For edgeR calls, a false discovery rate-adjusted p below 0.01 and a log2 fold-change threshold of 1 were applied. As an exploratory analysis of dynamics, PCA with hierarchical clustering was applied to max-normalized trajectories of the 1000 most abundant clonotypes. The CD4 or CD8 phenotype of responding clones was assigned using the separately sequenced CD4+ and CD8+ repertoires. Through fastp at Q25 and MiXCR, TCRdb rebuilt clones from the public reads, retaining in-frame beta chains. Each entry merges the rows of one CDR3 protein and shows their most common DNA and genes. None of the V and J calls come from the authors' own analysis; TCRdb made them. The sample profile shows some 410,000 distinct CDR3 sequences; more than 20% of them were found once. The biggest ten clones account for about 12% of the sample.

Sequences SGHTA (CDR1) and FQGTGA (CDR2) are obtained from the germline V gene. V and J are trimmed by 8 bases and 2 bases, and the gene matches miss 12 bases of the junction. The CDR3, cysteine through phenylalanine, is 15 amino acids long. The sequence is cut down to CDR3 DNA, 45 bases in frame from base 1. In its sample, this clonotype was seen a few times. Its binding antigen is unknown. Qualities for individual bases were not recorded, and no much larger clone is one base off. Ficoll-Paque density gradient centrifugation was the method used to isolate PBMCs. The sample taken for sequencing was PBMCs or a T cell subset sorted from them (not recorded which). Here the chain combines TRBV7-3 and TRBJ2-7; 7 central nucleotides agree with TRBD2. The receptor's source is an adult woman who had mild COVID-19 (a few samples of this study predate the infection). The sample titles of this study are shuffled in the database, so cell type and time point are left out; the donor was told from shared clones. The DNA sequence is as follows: TGTGCCAGCTCACCGTCCGGGACTACTCCCTACGAGCAGTACTTC. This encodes CASSPSGTTPYEQYF.